This T cell receptor (beta chain) originates from a study of T-cell reconstitution after alpha-beta-depleted transplantation in children. The TCRbeta library was prepared with unique molecular identifiers. TCRdb re-derived calls from the PCR reads in MiXCR, one entry per CDR3 protein. The table has about 690,000 distinct CDR3 sequences, roughly 17% seen once. The CDR3 has 14 amino acids. Trimming shortened V by 1 base and J by 6 bases, and 15 bases separated the two germline ends. Germline CDR1 and CDR2: DFQATT and SNEGSKA (reference sequence). The specimen was PBMCs from the stem cell graft donor, collected from the stem cell graft. This chain uses TRBV20-1 with TRBJ1-1; D is uncertain. The sequence came from a human donor who donated a stem cell graft to a child with acute myeloid leukemia. CDR3 in DNA: TGCAGTGCTAGAGGGGCCCTCGGGGTGTCTGAAGCTTTCTTT. This codes for CSARGALGVSEAFF.